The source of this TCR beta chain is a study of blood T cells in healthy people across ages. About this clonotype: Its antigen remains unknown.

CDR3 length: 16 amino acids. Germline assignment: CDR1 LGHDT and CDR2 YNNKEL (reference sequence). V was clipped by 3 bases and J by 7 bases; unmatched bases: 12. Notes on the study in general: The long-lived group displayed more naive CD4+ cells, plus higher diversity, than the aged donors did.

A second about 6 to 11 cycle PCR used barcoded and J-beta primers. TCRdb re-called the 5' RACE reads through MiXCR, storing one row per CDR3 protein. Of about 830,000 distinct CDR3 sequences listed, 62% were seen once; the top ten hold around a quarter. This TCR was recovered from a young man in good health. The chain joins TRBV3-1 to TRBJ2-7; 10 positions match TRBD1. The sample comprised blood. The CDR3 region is CASSQHTGTGAEEQYF. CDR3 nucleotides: TGTGCCAGCAGCCAGCACACCGGGACAGGGGCGGAGGAGCAGTACTTC.